Listed here are 8 T cell receptor beta chains from one sample, sequenced in a study of blood T cell repertoires in COVID-19. Assay used: immunoSEQ multiplex PCR; TCRdb lists only in-frame clones, some missing. This sample has around 170,000 clones; about 80% occur once, and the top ten carry 1.5%. The specimen sequenced was peripheral blood. These receptors all stem from a human donor in a cohort sampled during active COVID-19.

This sequence joins TRBV5-6 and TRBJ1-1; 7 bases match TRBD1. CDR1 and CDR2 (germline): SGHDT, YYEEEE. This CDR3 is built from 14 residues. Losses at the gene ends were 0 bases for V and 4 bases for J; bases not matched to a gene: 3. The CDR3 reads CASSLEGGPTEAFF. The CDR3 coding sequence is TGTGCCAGCAGCTTGGAAGGGGGCCCCACTGAAGCTTTCTTT.

V usage is TRBV7-2 and J usage is TRBJ2-7, with 9 bases identical to TRBD2. The junction had 7 bases not matched to a gene; V was cut back by 1 base and J by 6 bases. The CDR3 contains 15 residues. Per the germline V gene, CDR1 is SGHTA and CDR2 is FQGNSA. CDR3: CASSLDGGGAREQYF. Written as DNA, the CDR3 is TGTGCCAGCAGCTTAGATGGCGGGGGGGCCCGCGAGCAGTACTTC.

The V gene is TRBV19, the J gene TRBJ1-2, with D uncertain. This CDR3 spans 13 amino acids. Germline-derived CDR1 and CDR2 are LNHDA and SQIVND (reference sequence). Between the trimmed V and J ends, which lost 5 bases and 6 bases, there was a span of 13 bases. This CDR3 reads CASSARRTDGYTF. DNA of the CDR3: TGTGCCAGTAGTGCCCGGAGGACGGATGGCTACACCTTC.

The rearrangement joins TRBV18 to TRBJ1-1; D perhaps matches TRBD1 (5 bases). CDR3 length: 14 amino acids. Trimming removed 3 bases at V and 2 bases at J, with 10 bases between. Germline values: CDR1 KGHSH, CDR2 LQKENI. The DNA of the CDR3 is TGTGCCAGCTCACCGCGGGGGTCCAACACTGAAGCTTTCTTT. The encoded protein is CASSPRGSNTEAFF.

A single count supports this clone. The chain recombines TRBV7-9 with TRBJ1-5; 8 bases map to TRBD1. The CDR3 runs 19 residues. With 3 bases clipped from V and 1 base from J, the junction kept 14 bases outside the gene matches. Germline V lookup: CDR1 SEHNR, CDR2 FQNEAQ (reference sequence). CDR3 amino acids: CASSFFTGQGVRSNQPQHF. The CDR3 DNA reads TGTGCCAGCAGCTTTTTTACTGGACAGGGCGTCCGAAGCAATCAGCCCCAGCATTTT.

This chain uses TRBV4-2 with TRBJ2-7; TRBD2 matches at 11 bases. Trimming removed 3 bases from V and 1 base from J; junction bases left unmatched: 2. CDR1 LGHNA and CDR2 YNFKEQ come from the germline V gene. This CDR3 has 15 amino acids. CDR3 DNA: TGTGCCAGCAGCCAGCGACTAGCGGGATCCTACGAGCAGTACTTC. This gives the protein CASSQRLAGSYEQYF.

This clone was observed a handful of times. CDR3 bases: TGTGCCAGCACTGACCTGGGACAGTACTATCAGCCCCAGCATTTT. The encoded protein is CASTDLGQYYQPQHF. The V call is TRBV28, the J call TRBJ1-5; 7 bases are a match to TRBD1. The CDR3 has 15 residues. The V gene's germline CDR1 is MDHEN and CDR2 SYDVKM. V shed 7 bases and J 5 bases; nucleotides not matched to a gene: 11.

V usage is TRBV6-2 or TRBV6-3 and J usage is TRBJ2-7, with a possible D match to TRBD1 (6 bases). The CDR3 contains 13 residues. The V gene's germline CDR1 is MNHEY and CDR2 SVGEGT. V shed 2 bases and J shed 2 bases, with 7 bases lying between them. The CDR3 DNA reads as TGTGCCAGCAGTTACGGGACACCCTACGAGCAGTACTTC. This sequence encodes CASSYGTPYEQYF.